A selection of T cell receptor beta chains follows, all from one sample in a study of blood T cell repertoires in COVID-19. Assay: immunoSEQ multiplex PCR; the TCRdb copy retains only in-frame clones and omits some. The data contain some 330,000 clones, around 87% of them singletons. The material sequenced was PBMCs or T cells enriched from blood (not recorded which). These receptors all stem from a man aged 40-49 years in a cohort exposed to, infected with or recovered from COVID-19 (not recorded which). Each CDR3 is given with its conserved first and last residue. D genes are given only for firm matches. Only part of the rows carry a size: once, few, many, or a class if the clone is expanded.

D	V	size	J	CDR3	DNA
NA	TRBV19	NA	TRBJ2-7	CASIPWSGVIFYEQYF	TGTGCCAGTATCCCTTGGTCGGGGGTTATTTTCTACGAGCAGTACTTC
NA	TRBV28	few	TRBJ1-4	CASKETDSNEKLFF	TGTGCCAGCAAAGAGACAGATTCTAATGAAAAACTGTTTTTT
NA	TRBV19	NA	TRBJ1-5	CASSIGGLLGNQPQHF	TGTGCCAGTAGTATAGGAGGACTTCTCGGCAATCAGCCCCAGCATTTT
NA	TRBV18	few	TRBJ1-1	CASSPMSQNTEAFF	TGTGCCAGCTCACCAATGAGCCAGAACACTGAAGCTTTCTTT
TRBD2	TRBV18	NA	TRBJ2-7	CASSPATSAYEQYF	TGTGCCAGCTCCCCGGCCACTAGCGCCTACGAGCAGTACTTC
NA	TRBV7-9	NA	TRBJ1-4	CASSPGTPTNEKLFF	TGTGCCAGCAGCCCCGGGACTCCAACTAATGAAAAACTGTTTTTT
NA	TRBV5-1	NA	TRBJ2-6	CASSLAGSGANVLTF	TGCGCCAGCAGCTTGGCCGGCTCTGGGGCCAACGTCCTGACTTTC
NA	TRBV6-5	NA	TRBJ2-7	CASSYGREGYEQYF	TGTGCCAGCAGTTACGGGCGGGAAGGCTACGAGCAGTACTTC
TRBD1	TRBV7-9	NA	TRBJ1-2	CASSSRDRGTYGYTF	TGTGCCAGCAGCTCCCGGGACAGGGGAACCTATGGCTACACCTTC
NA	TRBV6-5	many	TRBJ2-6	CASNRGTGANVLTF	TGTGCCAGTAACCGAGGGACTGGGGCCAACGTCCTGACTTTC
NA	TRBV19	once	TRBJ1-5	CASSIGGVGQPQHF	TGTGCCAGTAGTATAGGGGGGGTTGGTCAGCCCCAGCATTTT
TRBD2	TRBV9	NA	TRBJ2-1	CASSLEGTSVYNEQFF	TGTGCCAGCAGCCTCGAGGGGACTAGCGTATACAATGAGCAGTTCTTC
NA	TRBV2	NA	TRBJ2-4	CASSIFRTDKNIQYF	TGTGCCAGCAGTATCTTTAGGACAGACAAAAACATTCAGTACTTC
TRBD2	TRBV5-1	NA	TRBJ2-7	CASSRLAGPSYEQYF	TGCGCCAGCAGCAGATTAGCGGGACCTAGCTACGAGCAGTACTTC
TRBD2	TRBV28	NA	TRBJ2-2	CASSKERETYPGQTGELFF	TGTGCCAGCAGCAAGGAGCGGGAGACCTACCCGGGTCAGACCGGGGAGCTGTTTTTT
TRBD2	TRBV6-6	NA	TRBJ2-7	CASSGLAGVLTYEQYF	TGTGCCAGCAGCGGACTAGCGGGAGTCCTCACCTACGAGCAGTACTTC
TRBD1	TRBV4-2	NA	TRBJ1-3	CASSQVTIRGHLTGNTIYF	TGTGCCAGCAGCCAAGTTACTATAAGGGGGCATCTTACAGGAAACACCATATATTTT
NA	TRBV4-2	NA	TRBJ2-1	CASSRTTNEQFF	TGTGCCAGCAGCCGCACAACCAATGAGCAGTTCTTC
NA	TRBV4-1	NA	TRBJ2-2	CASSQAGVLSGELFF	TGCGCCAGCAGCCAGGCAGGGGTGTTATCCGGGGAGCTGTTTTTT
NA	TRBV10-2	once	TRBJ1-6	CASSPNSVLNSPLHF	TGCGCCAGCAGTCCTAACAGTGTCCTTAATTCACCCCTCCACTTT
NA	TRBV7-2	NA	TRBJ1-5	CASSRSSREGGNQPQHF	TGTGCCAGCAGCCGCTCGAGCAGGGAAGGCGGCAATCAGCCCCAGCATTTT
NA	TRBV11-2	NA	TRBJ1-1	CASSSDREYTEAFF	TGTGCCAGCAGCTCGGACAGAGAATACACTGAAGCTTTCTTT
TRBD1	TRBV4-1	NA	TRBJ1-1	CASRRAYRGPGTEAFF	TGCGCCAGCAGACGCGCCTACAGGGGGCCCGGCACTGAAGCTTTCTTT
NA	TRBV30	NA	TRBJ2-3	CAWTSGTDTQYF	TGTGCCTGGACTAGCGGCACAGATACGCAGTATTTT
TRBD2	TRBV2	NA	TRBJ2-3	CASRALAGGTDTQYF	TGTGCCAGCAGGGCACTAGCGGGAGGCACAGATACGCAGTATTTT
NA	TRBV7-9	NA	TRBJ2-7	CASSFANTGEQYF	TGTGCCAGCAGCTTCGCCAATACGGGGGAGCAGTACTTC
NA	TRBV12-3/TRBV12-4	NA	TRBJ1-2	CASSRDTFYGYTF	TGTGCCAGCAGCCGGGACACATTTTATGGCTACACCTTC
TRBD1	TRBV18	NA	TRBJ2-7	CASSPSQGAFEQYF	TGTGCCAGCTCACCAAGCCAGGGGGCCTTCGAGCAGTACTTC
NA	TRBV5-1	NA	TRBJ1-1	CASSLGGNGEAFF	TGCGCCAGCAGCTTGGGCGGTAATGGTGAAGCTTTCTTT
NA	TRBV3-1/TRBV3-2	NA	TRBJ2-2	CASSQVRAHGELFF	TGTGCCAGCAGCCAGGTCAGGGCCCACGGGGAGCTGTTTTTT
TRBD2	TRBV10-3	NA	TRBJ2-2	CAIRPSGTVWTGELFF	TGTGCCATCAGGCCTAGCGGGACGGTGTGGACCGGGGAGCTGTTTTTT
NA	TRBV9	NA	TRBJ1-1	CASSVAPRDTEAFF	TGTGCCAGCAGCGTAGCTCCGCGGGACACTGAAGCTTTCTTT
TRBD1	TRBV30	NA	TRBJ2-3	CAWTGGAYYTQYF	TGTGCCTGGACAGGGGGCGCTTACTATACGCAGTATTTT
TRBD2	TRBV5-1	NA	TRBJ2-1	CASSLYGSGGSYNEQFF	TGCGCCAGCAGCTTGTACGGGAGCGGGGGCTCCTACAATGAGCAGTTCTTC
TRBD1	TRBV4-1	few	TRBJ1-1	CASSRNGPGTAYTEAFF	TGCGCCAGCAGCCGTAATGGACCCGGGACAGCTTACACTGAAGCTTTCTTT
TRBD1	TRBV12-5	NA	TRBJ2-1	CASGLRTGGGKQFF	TGTGCTAGTGGTTTGAGGACAGGGGGGGGAAAGCAGTTCTTC
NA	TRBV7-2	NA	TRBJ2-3	CASSSEQGSTDTQYF	TGTGCCAGCAGCTCAGAACAGGGTAGCACAGATACGCAGTATTTT
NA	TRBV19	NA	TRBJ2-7	CASSTSRGYEQYF	TGTGCCAGTAGTACGTCCAGGGGCTACGAGCAGTACTTC
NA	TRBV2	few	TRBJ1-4	CASRLSNEKLFF	TGTGCCAGCAGGTTATCTAATGAAAAACTGTTTTTT
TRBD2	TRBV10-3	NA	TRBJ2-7	CANAGGPFYEQYF	TGTGCCAACGCGGGAGGGCCTTTCTACGAGCAGTACTTC
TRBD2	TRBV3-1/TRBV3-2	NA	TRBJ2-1	CASSHSGSLYNEQFF	TGTGCCAGCAGCCATAGCGGGAGCCTCTACAATGAGCAGTTCTTC
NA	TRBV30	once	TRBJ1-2	CAWSRGNRDGYTF	TGTGCCTGGAGTAGGGGTAACAGGGATGGCTACACCTTC
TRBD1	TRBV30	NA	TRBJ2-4	CAWTPGQNIQYF	TGTGCCTGGACGCCGGGACAGAACATTCAGTACTTC
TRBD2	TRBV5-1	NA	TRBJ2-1	CASSSKPGTSGMNEQFF	TGCGCCAGCAGCTCCAAACCCGGGACTAGCGGGATGAATGAGCAGTTCTTC
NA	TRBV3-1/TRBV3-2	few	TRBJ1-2	CASSSQRAGGYTF	TGTGCCAGCAGCTCCCAGAGGGCGGGCGGCTACACCTTC
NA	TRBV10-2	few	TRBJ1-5	CASSEWSNQPQHF	TGCGCCAGCAGTGAGTGGAGTAATCAGCCCCAGCATTTT
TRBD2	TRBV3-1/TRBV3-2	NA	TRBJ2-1	CASSQVASGREQFF	TGTGCCAGCAGCCAAGTAGCTAGCGGGAGGGAGCAGTTCTTC
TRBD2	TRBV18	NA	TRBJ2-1	CASSPLVVAGGVEQFF	TGTGCCAGCTCACCTTTGGTAGTAGCGGGAGGCGTTGAGCAGTTCTTC
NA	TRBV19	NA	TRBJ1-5	CASSIGGAGQPQHF	TGTGCCAGTAGTATAGGGGGCGCCGGGCAGCCCCAGCATTTT
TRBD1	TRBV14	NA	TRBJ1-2	CASSQLNRAQGVYGYTF	TGTGCCAGCAGCCAACTCAATCGGGCACAGGGGGTCTATGGCTACACCTTC